This TCR beta chain was captured in a study of blood T cell repertoires in COVID-19. Comments on this clone: The same CDR3 can be traced to other DNA sequences in this sample.

TCRdb's copy holds only in-frame clones and misses some; the assay was immunoSEQ multiplex PCR. The sample shows 230,000 or so clones, roughly 90% of them seen only once. The CDR3 runs 14 residues. The V gene lost 0 bases and the J gene lost 0 bases, with 3 bases spanning the gap. Per the germline V gene, CDR1 is LGHNA and CDR2 is YSLEER. This TCR came from a woman under 40 who had recovered from COVID-19. Sequencing was carried out using PBMCs or T cells enriched from blood (not recorded which). This rearrangement joins TRBV4-3 to TRBJ1-5; no clear D gene. CDR3 coding DNA: TGCGCCAGCAGCCAAGATAATAGCAATCAGCCCCAGCATTTT. Its translation is CASSQDNSNQPQHF.